The 15 T cell receptor beta chains in this list originate from one sample, sequenced in a study of breast tumors, draining lymph nodes, adjacent tissues. Via MiXCR, TCRdb re-called the multiplex PCR reads, giving one row per CDR3 protein. The sample includes over 250,000 distinct CDR3 sequences, about 33% of them seen just once. Breast cancer patients provided tissue from their axillary draining lymph nodes. Sequencing used axillary lymph node tissue. The receptors shown here come from a female donor with breast cancer. Some clones in this sample may be carry-over from other donors' samples.

The chain links TRBV7-3 to TRBJ2-1; 13 bases fit TRBD2. V shed 5 bases, J shed 7 bases, and the junction held 11 bases outside the gene matches. The CDR3 covers 17 residues. Germline V lookup: CDR1 SGHTA, CDR2 FQGTGA. This CDR3 is CASSPRRLAGGGNEQFF. The CDR3 DNA reads as TGTGCCAGCAGCCCCAGGAGACTAGCGGGAGGTGGGAATGAGCAGTTCTTC.

This clonotype was picked up many times. This rearrangement joins TRBV19 to TRBJ1-3; the match to TRBD1 covers 8 bases. V was clipped by 4 bases and J by 3 bases; unmatched bases: 5. The CDR3 spans 15 residues. The germline V gene encodes CDR1 LNHDA and CDR2 SQIVND (reference sequence). The CDR3 region is CASSTPGQGGNTIYF. The CDR3 DNA reads as TGTGCCAGTAGTACTCCTGGACAGGGTGGAAACACCATATATTTT.

This sequence joins TRBV9 and TRBJ1-4, with TRBD1 as a possible D gene (5 bases). CDR1 is SGDLS, CDR2 YYNGEE, per germline. The CDR3 is made up of 15 amino acids. The V gene lost 0 bases and the J gene lost 3 bases, with 9 bases spanning the gap. This CDR3 is CASSVVGDANEKLFF. The CDR3 nucleotides read TGTGCCAGCAGCGTAGTGGGGGACGCTAATGAAAAACTGTTTTTT.

This clonotype was seen at least ten times. V and J are TRBV29-1 and TRBJ2-3; D is possibly TRBD1 (5 bases). Deletions cut 6 bases from V and 2 bases from J, with 12 bases between. The CDR3 runs 13 residues. CDR1 is SQVTM, CDR2 ANQGSEA, per germline. In nucleotides, the CDR3 is TGCAGCGTGGAACAGGTTACCACAGATACGCAGTATTTT. Its protein is CSVEQVTTDTQYF.

The rearrangement uses TRBV28 and TRBJ1-5; D uncertain. Germline CDR1 is MDHEN and CDR2 is SYDVKM. V was trimmed by 7 bases and J by 1 base, leaving 11 bases between them. This CDR3 spans 14 amino acids. CDR3 loop: CASTPDGSNQPQHF. In DNA, the CDR3 is TGTGCCAGCACTCCGGACGGAAGCAATCAGCCCCAGCATTTT.

Details on this clonotype: A much larger clone lies one base from this, so it may be a read error. Without the conserved terminal phenylalanine or tryptophan, this CDR3 likely stems from a read error. The J gene is TRBJ2-1, the V gene TRBV6-6; 15 bases are a match to TRBD2. The CDR3 consists of 16 residues. Germline lookup yields CDR1 MNHNY and CDR2 SVGAGI (reference sequence). V lost 4 bases to trimming and J lost 4 bases; unmatched junction nucleotides: 2. CDR3 sequence reads: CASSLGLAGGYNEQFL. In DNA form, the CDR3 reads TGTGCCAGCAGTTTGGGACTAGCGGGAGGATACAATGAGCAGTTCCTC.

The rearrangement joins TRBV10-2 to TRBJ2-5; 13 nucleotides align to TRBD2. The CDR3 covers 15 residues. V shed 6 bases, J shed 5 bases, and the junction held 6 bases outside the gene matches. Germline CDR1 WSHSY, CDR2 SAAADI. This chain's CDR3 is CASRPTSGGWETQYF. CDR3 bases: TGCGCCAGCAGACCGACTAGCGGGGGGTGGGAGACCCAGTACTTC.

This clonotype occurred many times. The chain uses TRBV5-4 and TRBJ2-7; D is undetermined. There are 13 residues in the CDR3. With 1 base removed from V and 7 bases from J, the gap between germline ends came to 12 bases. From germline, CDR1 is SGHNT and CDR2 YYREEE (reference sequence). The CDR3 coding sequence is TGTGCCAGCAGCTTGAAAGGGCTCAGAGAGCAGTACTTC. It translates to CASSLKGLREQYF.

The V gene is TRBV29-1, the J gene TRBJ1-1; D is uncertain. V dropped 5 bases and J dropped 0 bases, with 7 bases sitting between them. The CDR3 consists of 12 residues. CDR1 is SQVTM and CDR2 is ANQGSEA in the germline V gene. CDR3 in DNA: TGCAGCGTTCCCAGGATGAACACTGAAGCTTTCTTT. It is translated as CSVPRMNTEAFF.

Only a few counts were recorded for this clonotype. It may be a read error: a sequence one base away is much more abundant. This is likely a read error, given that the CDR3 carries no conserved phenylalanine or tryptophan at its end. This chain uses TRBV7-2 with TRBJ2-7; TRBD2 aligns across 9 bases. CDR3 length equals 14 residues. J lost 3 bases, V lost 1 base, and 1 base had no gene match. CDR1 and CDR2 from the germline V gene are SGHTA and FQGNSA. CDR3 nucleotides: TGTGCCAGCAGCTTAGTGCGGGAGGGCTACGAGCAGTACCTC. Amino acid sequence: CASSLVREGYEQYL.

Notes on this clonotype: A much larger clone differs from this one at a single base, so this may be a read error. The conserved phenylalanine or tryptophan is not found at the CDR3 terminus, so this likely reflects a read error. CDR3 residues: CASSGAGQGSYNEQFS. CDR3 sequence (DNA): TGTGCCAGCAGCGGCGCGGGACAGGGATCATACAATGAGCAGTTCTCC. The rearrangement uses TRBV9 and TRBJ2-1, with 9 bases aligning to TRBD1. Germline V lookup: CDR1 SGDLS, CDR2 YYNGEE. The CDR3 extends over 16 amino acids. Trimming removed 3 bases from V and 4 bases from J; junction bases left unmatched: 8.

This clonotype showed up many times. The rearrangement joins TRBV6-4 to TRBJ2-7, with 8 bases lining up with TRBD1. The CDR3 sequence is 13 residues long. Unmatched junction bases numbered 6, after V lost 5 bases and J lost 6 bases. Per germline, CDR1 MRHNA and CDR2 SNTAGT. CDR3 sequence (DNA): TGTGCCAGCAGTCCCGACAGGGGCGGCGAGCAGTACTTC. Its protein is CASSPDRGGEQYF.

To note about this clonotype: A read error is possible here, since a much larger clone lies one base away. The V call is TRBV7-8, the J call TRBJ2-3, with 12 bases matching TRBD2. Germline loops: CDR1 SGHVS, CDR2 FQNEAQ. The CDR3 covers 17 residues. CDR3 amino acids: CASSLNARLAGADPQYF. The CDR3 nucleotides are TGTGCCAGCAGCTTAAATGCTAGACTAGCGGGGGCAGATCCGCAGTATTTT.

The genes are TRBV7-9 and TRBJ1-6; weak D call: TRBD1 (5 bases). The ends were cut back, 1 base at V and 4 bases at J, with 11 bases in the middle. The CDR3 is 16 residues long. Germline V gene lookup returns CDR1 SEHNR and CDR2 FQNEAQ (reference sequence). In DNA, the CDR3 is TGTGCCAGCAGCTTAGAAGGACGGACATATAATTCACCCCTCCACTTT. It translates to CASSLEGRTYNSPLHF.

This clonotype was observed many times. V is TRBV5-1 and J is TRBJ2-3, with D possibly TRBD2 on 5 matching bases. Trimming stripped 2 bases from V and 2 bases from J, with 9 bases between. CDR3 length equals 14 residues. CDR1 and CDR2 from the germline V gene are SGHRS and YFSETQ. CDR3 in DNA: TGCGCCAGCAGCTTTGCCGGGGACACAGATACGCAGTATTTT. The encoded protein is CASSFAGDTDTQYF.